This entry concerns a single T cell receptor (beta chain). Antigen: not known. The CDR3 is 17 residues long. V dropped 2 bases and J dropped 1; count of bases not matched to a gene: 9. Per germline, CDR1 SGHTA and CDR2 FQGTGA. Combining a sample-barcoded 5' primer with a J-beta primer mix, a second PCR ran for roughly 6 to 12 cycles. TCRdb re-derived calls from the 5' RACE reads in MiXCR, one entry per CDR3 protein. Of about 750,000 distinct CDR3 sequences in the sample, about 48% are singletons; the top ten hold about 38%. The data are from a study of blood T cells in healthy people across ages. Findings and caveats of the study: In long-lived donors, naive CD4+ cell counts and diversity exceeded those of aged donors.

The source is a man aged 80 or over in good health. The specimen was blood. The V and J genes are TRBV7-3 and TRBJ2-3; 7 nucleotides align to TRBD2. CDR3 loop: CASSLGGSGFGTDTQYF. In DNA, the CDR3 is TGTGCCAGCAGCTTAGGTGGTAGCGGGTTTGGCACAGATACGCAGTATTTT.